The 24 T cell receptor beta chains in this list originate from one sample, sequenced in a study of shared clonotypes between healthy human individuals. Clones were sequenced by immunoSEQ multiplex PCR, and TCRdb holds only the in-frame ones, with some missing. The sample has more than 2,000,000 clones; over 85% are singletons. The sample consisted of naive CD4+ T cells from PBMCs. As for subset: CD45RA+ positively selected. These receptors all stem from a man between 18 and 35 years old in good health. Some clones in this sample may be carry-over from other donors' samples.

V is TRBV4-3 and J is TRBJ1-6; no definite D call. V was cut by 0 bases and J by 9 bases, with 18 bases left in between. Germline CDR1 and CDR2: LGHNA and YSLEER. The CDR3 consists of 17 residues. The CDR3 DNA is TGCGCCAGCAGCCAAGATCGGGCGGGCTCGGCGGGTTCACCCCTCCACTTT. Its protein is CASSQDRAGSAGSPLHF.

This chain links TRBV19 with TRBJ2-7, with 15 bases lining up with TRBD2. Trimming at V came to 5 bases and at J to 0 bases, leaving 11 bases not matched to a gene. Germline assignment: CDR1 LNHDA and CDR2 SQIVND (reference sequence). The CDR3 has 19 amino acids. CDR3 nucleotides: TGTGCCAGTAGTCCATACCCCGGGACTAGCGGGAGGAGCTCCTACGAGCAGTACTTC. Its protein is CASSPYPGTSGRSSYEQYF.

The CDR3, as DNA: TGTGCCATCAGTGAGTCTGGGGGCCGTCCTGAAGCTTTCTTT. The encoded protein is CAISESGGRPEAFF. The chain couples TRBV10-3 to TRBJ1-1, with D perhaps TRBD1 (6 bases). The CDR3 covers 14 residues. Trimming stripped 0 bases from V and 6 bases from J, with 11 bases between. CDR1 and CDR2 (germline): ENHRY, SYGVKD.

The CDR3 DNA follows: TGCGCCAGCAGCCCCCTCGTTGGGACTAGCGGCCTTCAAGAGACCCAGTACTTC. Protein: CASSPLVGTSGLQETQYF. The chain employs TRBV5-1 and TRBJ2-5; the match to TRBD2 covers 11 bases. CDR3 length: 18 amino acids. The germline CDR1 and CDR2 sequences are SGHRS and YFSETQ. J lost 2 bases, V lost 4 bases, and 13 bases had no gene match.

This chain joins TRBV5-1 and TRBJ1-2; TRBD1 is a possible D gene (5 bases). Germline loops: CDR1 SGHRS, CDR2 YFSETQ. The germline V and J ends were trimmed by 2 bases and 2 bases, with 13 bases remaining between them. The CDR3 is 15 amino acids. The CDR3, as DNA: TGCGCCAGCAGCTTCGCCCCAGGGCTCAACTATGGCTACACCTTC. Amino acid sequence: CASSFAPGLNYGYTF.

The rearrangement uses TRBV5-1 and TRBJ2-7; D is uncertain. The germline V gene has CDR1 SGHRS and CDR2 YFSETQ. V gave up 2 bases and J gave up 3 bases, with 15 bases separating them. This CDR3 spans 15 amino acids. The CDR3 loop reads CASSLSGTTYYEQYF. CDR3 DNA sequence: TGCGCCAGCAGCTTATCGGGTACAACCTACTACGAGCAGTACTTC.

The chain is built from TRBV6-5 and TRBJ1-2; D gene unclear. The V and J ends lost 6 bases and 8 bases respectively, with 16 bases between them. The CDR3 spans 13 residues. Germline CDR1 MNHEY, CDR2 SVGAGI. The CDR3 is CASSPFGGGGYTF. The CDR3, as DNA: TGTGCCAGCAGCCCGTTTGGAGGAGGAGGCTACACCTTC.

The chain combines TRBV6-1 with TRBJ1-5; 8 nucleotides match TRBD1. From germline, CDR1 is MNHNS and CDR2 SASEGT. V was pared by 1 base and J by 4 bases, with 9 bases of the junction left unmatched. This CDR3 has 17 residues. This chain's CDR3 is CASSEDYVGQGNQPQHF. The CDR3 DNA is TGTGCCAGCAGTGAAGATTATGTAGGACAGGGAAATCAGCCCCAGCATTTT.

The CDR3 is CASTKTGGGNQPQHF. The CDR3 nucleotides read TGTGCCAGCACAAAGACAGGGGGGGGCAATCAGCCCCAGCATTTT. This chain links TRBV28 with TRBJ1-5; 9 bases match TRBD1. J lost 2 bases, V lost 7 bases, and 6 bases had no gene match. CDR1 and CDR2 (germline): MDHEN, SYDVKM. The CDR3 is 15 residues long.

The chain carries TRBV18 and TRBJ1-1, with unresolved D. Trimming removed 3 bases from V and 11 bases from J, with 13 bases in between. This CDR3 spans 12 amino acids. Germline lookup yields CDR1 KGHSH and CDR2 LQKENI. The CDR3 is CASSPSKGTAFF. CDR3 DNA: TGTGCCAGCTCACCCTCGAAGGGTACTGCTTTCTTT. Complete variable domain (other parts from reference TRBV18 and TRBJ1-1): NAGVMQNPRHLVRRRGQEARLRCSPMKGHSHVYWYRQLPEEGLKFMVYLQKENIIDESGMPKERFSAEFPKEGPSILRIQQVVRGDSAAYFCASSPSKGTAFFGQGTRLTVV.

The CDR3 is CASSRGGRALRQETQYF. CDR3 nucleotides: TGTGCCAGCAGCCGCGGCGGGAGGGCCCTTCGCCAAGAGACCCAGTACTTC. The chain employs TRBV5-4 and TRBJ2-5; 9 positions match TRBD2. The trim removed 4 bases at V and 1 base at J, leaving 11 bases unmatched. This CDR3 has 17 residues. Per germline, CDR1 SGHNT and CDR2 YYREEE (reference sequence).

As for this clone: The sample has other DNA sequences that encode this CDR3 too. V is TRBV19 and J is TRBJ2-7, with D perhaps matching TRBD2 (6 bases). Germline values: CDR1 LNHDA, CDR2 SQIVND (reference sequence). V shed 3 bases and J shed 4 bases, with 13 bases lying between them. The CDR3 spans 14 residues. CDR3 nucleotide sequence: TGTGCCAGTAGTATTGGGGGAGGTTCGTACGAGCAGTACTTC. Translation gives CASSIGGGSYEQYF.

The chain combines TRBV10-3 with TRBJ2-5; 9 nucleotides align to TRBD1. Losses at the gene ends were 6 bases for V and 4 bases for J; bases not matched to a gene: 9. Germline lookup yields CDR1 ENHRY and CDR2 SYGVKD. The CDR3 length is 15 residues. The CDR3 bases are TGTGCCATCAGGACGGGACAGGGTTTTTCAGAGACCCAGTACTTC. Protein: CAIRTGQGFSETQYF.

The V call is TRBV6-1, the J call TRBJ2-1; 12 positions match TRBD2. The J segment lost 6 bases and the V segment lost 8 bases, leaving 8 bases of the junction unmatched. This CDR3 region has 15 residues. Per the germline V gene, CDR1 is MNHNS and CDR2 is SASEGT. The CDR3 nucleotides are TGTGCCAGCGGAAGACTAGCGGGAGTAAGCAATGAGCAGTTCTTC. Translating gives CASGRLAGVSNEQFF.

The table lists this clone with a count of one. The gene calls are TRBV10-3 and TRBJ2-1; maybe TRBD2 (5 bases). The CDR3 has 19 amino acids. Trimming took off 3 bases at V and 0 bases at J, with 21 bases between the two ends. CDR1 and CDR2 from the germline V gene are ENHRY and SYGVKD. Here the CDR3 reads CAISDRAGGGPSSYNEQFF. CDR3 in DNA: TGTGCCATCAGTGATAGGGCCGGTGGCGGGCCTAGCTCCTACAATGAGCAGTTCTTC.

V is TRBV29-1 and J is TRBJ2-3; D might be TRBD2 (6 bases). The CDR3 extends over 14 amino acids. Germline V CDR1 and CDR2: SQVTM, ANQGSEA. V was shortened by 4 bases and J by 1 base, with 12 bases between the two germline ends. CDR3 region: CSVGGLTGTDTQYF. In DNA form, the CDR3 reads TGCAGCGTTGGGGGACTGACTGGCACAGATACGCAGTATTTT.

The chain carries TRBV29-1 and TRBJ2-1, with 10 bases matching TRBD2. Unmatched junction bases numbered 10, after V lost 6 bases and J lost 2 bases. The CDR3 contains 16 residues. Germline V lookup: CDR1 SQVTM, CDR2 ANQGSEA. DNA for the CDR3: TGCAGCGTATGGGCAGCGGGAGGGGCAACCTACAATGAGCAGTTCTTC. Translating it yields CSVWAAGGATYNEQFF.

V is TRBV6-1 and J is TRBJ2-3; the match to TRBD1 covers 9 bases. The CDR3 is made up of 14 amino acids. Trimming removed 6 bases from V and 2 bases from J; junction bases left unmatched: 3. The germline V gene encodes CDR1 MNHNS and CDR2 SASEGT. The DNA of the CDR3 is TGTGCCAGCAGGGGGGACAGGGCCACAGATACGCAGTATTTT. This codes for CASRGDRATDTQYF.

J is TRBJ1-4 and V is TRBV4-1; perhaps TRBD1 as D (6 bases). Per germline, CDR1 MGHRA and CDR2 YSYEKL. This CDR3 comprises 17 residues. Trimming shortened V by 1 base and J by 8 bases, and 20 bases separated the two germline ends. This CDR3 reads CASSQVVVARGKEKLFF. Written as DNA, the CDR3 is TGCGCCAGCAGCCAAGTTGTGGTGGCCAGGGGTAAGGAAAAACTGTTTTTT.

The rearrangement links TRBV9 to TRBJ2-5; 8 positions match TRBD2. V was clipped by 3 bases and J by 5 bases; unmatched bases: 12. The CDR3 totals 16 residues. Germline CDR1 reads SGDLS; CDR2 reads YYNGEE. CDR3: CASSARGAGDFETQYF. CDR3 nucleotides: TGTGCCAGCAGCGCTCGGGGAGCGGGAGATTTCGAGACCCAGTACTTC.

CDR3 sequence (DNA): TGTGCCAGCAGCTTAGGCTACAGGGGTAGCAATCAGCCCCAGCATTTT. Translation gives CASSLGYRGSNQPQHF. This chain joins TRBV7-8 and TRBJ1-5, with 7 bases that match TRBD1. This CDR3 comprises 16 residues. The V gene end was trimmed by 1 base and the J gene end by 0 bases; junction bases not matched to a gene: 3. CDR1 and CDR2 (germline): SGHVS, FQNEAQ.

This chain uses TRBV7-3 with TRBJ1-5; D unclear. V was pared by 4 bases and J by 4 bases, with 14 bases between. Germline V gene data show CDR1 as SGHTA and CDR2 as FQGTGA. The CDR3 is 15 residues long. The CDR3 spells CASSSPVTTNQPQHF. The CDR3 nucleotides are TGTGCCAGCAGCTCGCCAGTCACCACGAATCAGCCCCAGCATTTT.

The chain carries TRBV15 and TRBJ2-5; TRBD2 matches 16 bases. Germline V gene data show CDR1 as LNHNV and CDR2 as YYDKDF (reference sequence). Losses at the gene ends were 0 bases for V and 5 bases for J; bases not matched to a gene: 6. This CDR3 comprises 18 residues. In DNA form, the CDR3 reads TGTGCCACCAGCAGAGATATGGGACTAGCGGGAGGGATGGAGACCCAGTACTTC. This codes for CATSRDMGLAGGMETQYF.

V gene TRBV28 combines with J gene TRBJ1-2; 7 bases map to TRBD1. CDR1 is MDHEN, CDR2 SYDVKM, per germline. J was trimmed by 7 bases and V by 5 bases; bases with no gene match: 13. The CDR3 is 15 amino acids. The CDR3 DNA is TGTGCCAGCAGTGAGGGATTGACAGGGTATCCTGGCTACACCTTC. It yields the protein CASSEGLTGYPGYTF.